Below are 22 T cell receptor beta chains sequenced from a single sample in a study of glioma-infiltrating T cells. Using RNA template, CDR3s of TCR alpha and beta were amplified with iRepertoire arm-PCR. TCRdb reanalysed the multiplex PCR reads using MiXCR and keeps one entry per CDR3 protein. Seen here are some 190,000 distinct CDR3 sequences, about 32% observed once, and the top ten hold 20%. Sequences were obtained from glioma tissue, nonneoplastic brain tissue, or PBMCs (not recorded which). The receptors derive from a human donor with low-grade glioma or glioblastoma, undergoing nonglioma brain surgery, or in good health (not recorded which).

This clonotype appeared once. This clone may be a read error of a much larger clone one base away. The chain joins TRBV20-1 to TRBJ2-1, with 12 bases that match TRBD1. V trimming: 7 bases; J trimming: 6 bases; junction bases outside the gene matches: 19. Germline V gene lookup returns CDR1 DFQATT and CDR2 SNEGSKA (reference sequence). CDR3 size: 18 residues. The DNA of the CDR3 is TGCAGTGGTAGGGGGACAGGGGGCGCGTTATCCCCCTTCAATGAGCAGTTCTTC. This translates into CSGRGTGGALSPFNEQFF.

The sample holds a few counts of this clonotype. The V and J genes are TRBV4-1 and TRBJ2-7; D assignment may be TRBD1 or TRBD2 (5 bases each). The CDR3 has 15 amino acids. Germline V gene data show CDR1 as MGHRA and CDR2 as YSYEKL. Deletions cut 5 bases from V and 0 bases from J, with 14 bases between. CDR3 coding DNA: TGCGCCAGCAGCGTAAGGGGAGATTTCTCCTACGAGCAGTACTTC. Protein sequence: CASSVRGDFSYEQYF.

The chain joins TRBV27 to TRBJ2-7; D is unclear. This CDR3 has 15 amino acids. V lost 9 bases, J lost 2 bases, and 20 bases lay in between. Per germline, CDR1 MNHEY and CDR2 SMNVEV (reference sequence). CDR3 in DNA: TGTGCCAGACGCACGAGCCTTCTTCTCCCCTACGAGCAGTACTTC. Its translation is CARRTSLLLPYEQYF.

As for this clonotype: Given a much more abundant clone one base away, this may be a read error. This chain joins TRBV7-2 and TRBJ2-4; D gene uncertain. Trimming removed 5 bases at V and 12 bases at J, with 14 bases between. Per the germline V gene, CDR1 is SGHTA and CDR2 is FQGNSA. CDR3 size: 12 residues. The CDR3 DNA follows: TGTGCCAGCAGCCATCTCGATGGAAATCAGTACTTC. This gives the protein CASSHLDGNQYF.

This clonotype has ten or more counts. The chain has TRBV28 and TRBJ1-2; D gene unclear. V lost 2 bases to trimming and J lost 5 bases, with 6 bases between them. There are 12 residues in the CDR3. Germline CDR1 is MDHEN and CDR2 is SYDVKM. The CDR3 coding sequence is TGTGCCAGCAGTTTAGCCAGGTATGGCTACACCTTC. It yields the protein CASSLARYGYTF.

The sample holds one count of this clonotype. A much larger clone differs by one base, so this may be a read error. The J gene is TRBJ1-1, the V gene TRBV16; D is unresolved. Germline V gene data show CDR1 as KGHSY and CDR2 as FQNENV. The CDR3 has 13 amino acids. Trimming took off 4 bases at V and 7 bases at J, with 13 bases between the two ends. CDR3 region: CASSRVESFEAFF. The CDR3 nucleotides are TGTGCCAGCAGCCGGGTGGAAAGCTTTGAAGCTTTCTTT.

This clonotype occurred many times. The chain couples TRBV4-1 to TRBJ2-7; D is unresolved. Looked up from germline, CDR1 is MGHRA and CDR2 is YSYEKL. The CDR3 has 15 amino acids. The ends were cut back, 2 bases at V and 0 bases at J, with 11 bases in the middle. CDR3 amino acids: CASSQSGGLSYEQYF. In nucleotides, the CDR3 is TGCGCCAGCAGCCAATCTGGCGGCCTCTCCTACGAGCAGTACTTC.

V is TRBV12-3 or TRBV12-4 and J is TRBJ2-7; 14 bases line up with TRBD2. This CDR3 is built from 15 residues. V shed 6 bases, J shed 2 bases, and the junction held 3 bases outside the gene matches. CDR3 region: CASRETSGRAYEQYF. The CDR3 DNA reads as TGTGCCAGCAGGGAGACTAGCGGGAGGGCCTACGAGCAGTACTTC.

For this clonotype: Just one base apart from a much larger clone, this may be a read error. The chain recombines TRBV27 with TRBJ2-7, with D hard to call. Germline CDR1 MNHEY, CDR2 SMNVEV (reference sequence). This CDR3 is 13 amino acids long. CDR3 bases: TGTGCCAGCAGTTTAAGAGGTCTCGACGAGAAGTACTTC. Protein: CASSLRGLDEKYF.

This chain uses TRBV2 with TRBJ2-2, with D hard to call. The V end was cut by 8 bases, the J end by 0 bases, with 13 bases between. This CDR3 comprises 15 residues. CDR1 and CDR2 (germline): SNHLY, FYNNEI. The CDR3 nucleotides are TGTGCCAGCTGGGTCAGAGCATCGAACACCGGGGAGCTGTTTTTT. Its translation is CASWVRASNTGELFF.

The CDR3 loop is CASSPVNSLQETQYF. The CDR3, as DNA: TGTGCCAGCTCACCAGTAAACAGCCTCCAAGAGACCCAGTACTTC. This chain uses TRBV18 with TRBJ2-5, with D unclear. The CDR3 covers 15 residues. Looked up from germline, CDR1 is KGHSH and CDR2 is LQKENI. V lost 2 bases, J lost 1 base, and 11 bases lay in between. The variable domain in full, with the rest retrieved from reference TRBV18 and TRBJ2-5, is NAGVMQNPRHLVRRRGQEARLRCSPMKGHSHVYWYRQLPEEGLKFMVYLQKENIIDESGMPKERFSAEFPKEGPSILRIQQVVRGDSAAYFCASSPVNSLQETQYFGPGTRLLVL.

This clonotype occurred a few times. V usage is TRBV10-3 and J usage is TRBJ2-7; perhaps D is TRBD1 or TRBD2 (5 bases each). The germline CDR1 and CDR2 sequences are ENHRY and SYGVKD. V was cut by 4 bases and J by 5 bases, with 15 bases left in between. The CDR3 spans 14 residues. CDR3 loop: CAISVGSRGHEQYF. As DNA, the CDR3 is TGTGCCATCAGTGTAGGGAGCCGGGGCCACGAGCAGTACTTC.

About this clonotype itself: A read error may be the cause here, since a much bigger clone is one base away. J is TRBJ2-2 and V is TRBV6-6; D gene unclear. V lost 2 bases to trimming and J lost 7 bases, with 14 bases between them. The CDR3 spans 15 residues. Germline CDR1 MNHNY, CDR2 SVGAGI (reference sequence). CDR3 in amino acids: CASSYQPVGGGELFF. The CDR3, as DNA: TGTGCCAGCAGTTACCAGCCCGTCGGCGGCGGGGAGCTGTTTTTT.

V gene TRBV6-5 combines with J gene TRBJ1-1; D is unresolved. Germline CDR1 and CDR2: MNHEY and SVGAGI. V lost 10 bases and J 6 bases, leaving 9 bases between the germline ends. CDR3 size: 10 residues. CDR3 amino acids: CAIAGPEAFF. The CDR3, as DNA: TGTGCCATCGCCGGGCCTGAAGCTTTCTTT.

The table lists this clonotype with a few counts. J is TRBJ2-7 and V is TRBV29-1, with D tentatively TRBD2 (5 bases). CDR1 and CDR2 (germline): SQVTM, ANQGSEA. The ends were cut back, 7 bases at V and 2 bases at J, with 15 bases in the middle. CDR3 size: 13 residues. CDR3 in DNA: TGCAGCGCCGAGGGTGTGAGTACCTACGAGCAGTACTTC. Residues: CSAEGVSTYEQYF.

This clonotype was observed many times. CDR3 DNA: TGTGCCATCCGGGAGAAGGGCATTCGGGAGCAGTACTTC. It specifies CAIREKGIREQYF. This chain uses TRBV6-2 or TRBV6-3 with TRBJ2-7; D is possibly TRBD2 (6 bases). With 10 bases removed from V and 7 bases from J, the gap between germline ends came to 20 bases. This CDR3 has 13 amino acids. Germline values: CDR1 MNHEY, CDR2 SVGEGT.

As regards this clonotype: Relative to the germline gene, one junction end is altered; a read error may explain this. The V gene is TRBV28, the J gene TRBJ2-3; D is perhaps TRBD2 (8 bases). This CDR3 comprises 15 residues. The germline V gene has CDR1 MDHEN and CDR2 SYDVKM. The CDR3 nucleotides are TGTGCAAGCAGTTCTCCGGGACTAGGGACAGATGCGCAGTATTTT. This translates into CASSSPGLGTDAQYF.

The V and J genes are TRBV4-1 and TRBJ2-7; the D is unclear. Germline V lookup: CDR1 MGHRA, CDR2 YSYEKL. The CDR3 contains 14 residues. The V gene lost 0 bases and the J gene lost 2 bases, with 8 bases spanning the gap. The chain's CDR3 is CASSQEGGTYEQYF. CDR3 sequence (DNA): TGCGCCAGCAGCCAAGAAGGCGGAACCTACGAGCAGTACTTC.

This clonotype was seen ten or more times. The chain links TRBV6-2 or TRBV6-3 to TRBJ2-5, with unresolved D. Germline assignment: CDR1 MNHEY and CDR2 SVGEGT. The CDR3 is made up of 16 amino acids. V lost 0 bases to trimming and J lost 5 bases, with 16 bases between them. The CDR3 loop reads CASSYSPRAQWETQYF. CDR3 bases: TGTGCCAGCAGTTACTCCCCCCGGGCACAATGGGAGACCCAGTACTTC.

V and J are TRBV19 and TRBJ1-1; TRBD1 might be the D (6 bases). The CDR3 has 14 amino acids. Germline CDR1 and CDR2: LNHDA and SQIVND (reference sequence). With 7 bases removed from V and 5 bases from J, the gap between germline ends came to 17 bases. The CDR3 reads CASKSGEVGTEAFF. The CDR3 DNA reads as TGTGCCAGTAAATCAGGGGAAGTGGGGACTGAAGCTTTCTTT.

To note about this clonotype: This may arise from a read error, as a much more abundant clone is one base away. The chain combines TRBV4-1 with TRBJ2-1; perhaps TRBD1 as D (7 bases). Germline V lookup: CDR1 MGHRA, CDR2 YSYEKL. The CDR3 is 14 residues long. Here the CDR3 reads CASSDAGQNNEQLF. The CDR3 coding sequence is TGCGCCAGCAGCGACGCGGGACAGAACAATGAGCAGCTCTTC.

This clonotype was seen a few times. This chain links TRBV5-1 with TRBJ2-2, with D unresolved. Germline loops: CDR1 SGHRS, CDR2 YFSETQ. CDR3 size: 14 residues. The V end lost 1 base, the J end lost 7 bases, and 11 bases lay between the germline ends. CDR3 DNA sequence: TGCGCCAGCAGCTTGTCCTGGGTAGTCGGGGAGCTGTTTTTT. Its protein product is CASSLSWVVGELFF.